These 20 T cell receptor beta chains share one sample of origin, sequenced in a study of read filtering for tumor transcriptome and immune sequencing. This library used approximately 370 ng RNA and molecular barcoded adaptors spanning alpha/delta and beta/gamma chains. TCRdb passed the reads through MiXCR, listing each CDR3 protein once. The table includes more than 100,000 distinct CDR3 sequences, roughly 13% detected once. Specimen: a population of CD138-negative cells sorted from bone marrow. The receptors derive from a donor at least 40 years old with multiple myeloma.

This clonotype was recorded at least ten times. The chain couples TRBV3-1 to TRBJ2-3; D may be TRBD1 (6 bases). CDR3 length: 15 amino acids. The V gene's germline CDR1 is LGHDT and CDR2 YNNKEL (reference sequence). V was trimmed by 1 base and J by 1 base, leaving 9 bases between them. CDR3 nucleotide sequence: TGTGCCAGCAGCCAAGTCTCAGGGGGCACAGATACGCAGTATTTT. Translation gives CASSQVSGGTDTQYF.

In this sample, this clonotype turned up a few times. The chain is built from TRBV14 and TRBJ2-2, with D perhaps TRBD2 (6 bases). This CDR3 region has 16 residues. Germline assignment: CDR1 SGHDN and CDR2 FVKESK. Trimming took 3 bases from V and 0 from J, leaving 11 bases between them. The CDR3: CASSHRRASNTGELFF. The CDR3 DNA reads as TGTGCCAGCAGCCATAGGAGGGCCTCGAACACCGGGGAGCTGTTTTTT.

At least ten counts were recorded for this clonotype. J is TRBJ1-1 and V is TRBV18; D call uncertain. The CDR3 is made up of 16 amino acids. The ends were cut back, 1 base at V and 0 bases at J, with 12 bases in the middle. Germline V CDR1 and CDR2: KGHSH, LQKENI. The CDR3 bases are TGTGCCAGCTCACCACGATCGGAACTCATGAACACTGAAGCTTTCTTT. Translated: CASSPRSELMNTEAFF.

This clonotype was counted a few times. Just one base apart from a much larger clone, this may be a read error. The CDR3 region is CASSPGTGGRAVF. CDR3 coding DNA: TGTGCCAGCAGCCCCGGGACAGGGGGTCGAGCTGTCTTT. The gene calls are TRBV3-1 and TRBJ1-1; 11 bases fit TRBD1. The CDR3 contains 13 residues. Germline V lookup: CDR1 LGHDT, CDR2 YNNKEL (reference sequence).

This clonotype appeared many times. This sequence joins TRBV6-6 and TRBJ1-1; unclear D gene. Germline V gives CDR1 MNHNY, CDR2 SVGAGI (reference sequence). Trimming cost V 6 bases and J 1 base, with 9 bases left between them. The CDR3 extends over 13 amino acids. The CDR3 region is CASSPPPNTEAFF. CDR3 sequence (DNA): TGTGCCAGCAGCCCTCCCCCGAACACTGAAGCTTTCTTT.

This clonotype has a count of ten or more. This chain links TRBV6-6 with TRBJ2-1; D is possibly TRBD2 (6 bases). V was shortened by 0 bases and J by 7 bases, with 22 bases between the two germline ends. The CDR3 covers 18 residues. The germline V gene encodes CDR1 MNHNY and CDR2 SVGAGI (reference sequence). CDR3 amino acids: CASSYSSGRDPAGNEQFF. DNA for the CDR3: TGTGCCAGCAGTTACTCGAGTGGACGAGACCCAGCGGGTAATGAGCAGTTCTTC.

This clonotype has only a few counts. This sequence joins TRBV15 and TRBJ2-1; weak D call: TRBD2 (5 bases). Between the trimmed V and J ends, which lost 1 base and 5 bases, there was a span of 12 bases. Germline V gives CDR1 LNHNV, CDR2 YYDKDF (reference sequence). The length of the CDR3 is 15 residues. The CDR3 coding sequence is TGTGCCACCAGCAGAGTTGGGCTAGCTGACAATGAGCAGTTCTTC. Its protein is CATSRVGLADNEQFF.

This clonotype was seen ten or more times. The chain joins TRBV6-2 or TRBV6-3 to TRBJ1-1, with TRBD1 identical over 10 bases. Germline trimming cut 7 bases from V and 11 bases from J; bases unmatched to any gene: 13. CDR3 length equals 14 residues. Germline CDR1 MNHEY, CDR2 SVGEGT. The CDR3 reads CASNPGQGDRSAFF. CDR3 DNA: TGTGCCAGCAACCCCGGACAGGGGGATAGATCGGCTTTCTTT.

The table lists this clonotype with many counts. The V gene is TRBV27, the J gene TRBJ1-1; 7 nucleotides line up with TRBD1. Germline CDR1 is MNHEY and CDR2 is SMNVEV (reference sequence). J gave up 5 bases and V 6 bases, and 9 bases lay outside the gene matches. This CDR3 is 14 amino acids long. CDR3 sequence (DNA): TGTGCCAGCAGCTCCCAGGGGGGGGAGACTGAAGCTTTCTTT. Amino acid sequence: CASSSQGGETEAFF.

The rearrangement joins TRBV7-9 to TRBJ1-5; tentatively, D is TRBD1 (6 bases). The CDR3 is 15 residues long. Germline values: CDR1 SEHNR, CDR2 FQNEAQ (reference sequence). The CDR3 nucleotides read TGTGCTATCTCTCAGGGGTCTAATAGCAATCAGCCCCAGCATTTT. Amino acid sequence: CAISQGSNSNQPQHF.

A remark on this clonotype: One end of the junction fails to match germline, which may point to a read error. This chain joins TRBV11-1 and TRBJ1-1; 7 nucleotides agree with TRBD1. The CDR3 sequence is 16 residues long. The germline V gene encodes CDR1 SGHAT and CDR2 FQDESV (reference sequence). The CDR3: CATSLVTTGLGTEAFF. CDR3 sequence (DNA): TGTGCCACCAGCTTAGTCACGACAGGGCTGGGCACTGAAGCTTTCTTT.

Concerning this clonotype itself: A much larger clone differs from this one at a single base, so this may be a read error. The gene calls are TRBV2 and TRBJ2-1, with D tentatively TRBD1 (5 bases). In germline, CDR1 is SNHLY, CDR2 FYNNEI. The CDR3 is 15 residues long. The CDR3, as DNA: TGTGCCAGCACCCTCGGGCAGGGAAATAGCAATGAGCGGTTCTTC. Its protein is CASTLGQGNSNERFF.

This clonotype was seen many times. The chain carries TRBV12-3 or TRBV12-4 and TRBJ2-1, with D possibly TRBD1 on 6 matching bases. CDR3 length: 13 residues. V was shortened by 6 bases and J by 9 bases, with 15 bases between the two germline ends. The CDR3, as DNA: TGTGCCAGCAGCAGGACACAGGGAATTGAGCAGTTCTTC. It translates to CASSRTQGIEQFF.

In its sample, this clonotype was seen many times. One end of the junction fails to match germline, which may point to a read error. The genes are TRBV3-1 and TRBJ2-1; maybe TRBD2 (5 bases). Germline assignment: CDR1 LGHDT and CDR2 YNNKEL (reference sequence). The CDR3 extends over 18 amino acids. DNA for the CDR3: TGTGCCAGCAGCCAAGAAAGGTGGGAGCTCGAATCCTACAATGAGCAGCTCTTC. The encoded protein is CASSQERWELESYNEQLF.

This clonotype was seen more than once but under ten times. The V and J genes are TRBV3-1 and TRBJ1-1; no clear D gene. V was cut by 1 base and J by 5 bases, with 8 bases left in between. The CDR3 is made up of 13 amino acids. Looked up from germline, CDR1 is LGHDT and CDR2 is YNNKEL (reference sequence). Here the CDR3 DNA reads TGTGCCAGCAGCCAAGTGCGTGGGACTGAAGCTTTCTTT. Protein sequence: CASSQVRGTEAFF. Using reference TRBV3-1 and TRBJ1-1 for the parts outside the CDR3, the full variable domain is DTAVSQTPKYLVTQMGNDKSIKCEQNLGHDTMYWYKQDSKKFLKIMFSYNNKELIINETVPNRFSPKSPDKAHLNLHINSLELGDSAVYFCASSQVRGTEAFFGQGTRLTVV.

This clonotype was detected ten times or more. This rearrangement joins TRBV11-2 to TRBJ2-5; a possible D gene is TRBD2 (5 bases). The V gene lost 3 bases and the J gene lost 3 bases, with 14 bases spanning the gap. CDR3 length: 15 residues. CDR1 and CDR2 from the germline V gene are SGHAT and FQNNGV. The CDR3 protein is CASSLSGRAEETQYF. Written as DNA, the CDR3 is TGTGCCAGCAGCTTGTCCGGGCGGGCTGAAGAGACCCAGTACTTC.

This clonotype was recorded many times. The J gene is TRBJ2-1, the V gene TRBV4-1; tentative D call: TRBD2 (6 bases). The germline V gene has CDR1 MGHRA and CDR2 YSYEKL. Trimming left V 0 bases short and J 2 bases short, with 11 bases between. The CDR3 spans 16 residues. The DNA of the CDR3 is TGCGCCAGCAGCCAAGATCTGGAGGGCCCCTACAATGAGCAGTTCTTC. Its protein product is CASSQDLEGPYNEQFF.

This clonotype was detected many times. The rearrangement links TRBV6-1 to TRBJ2-5; 7 positions agree with TRBD2. After removal of 8 bases from V and 5 bases from J, the junction contained 14 bases not matched to a gene. The CDR3 runs to 15 residues. The germline V gene encodes CDR1 MNHNS and CDR2 SASEGT. The CDR3 is CASGGRTSGDETQYF. In DNA form, the CDR3 reads TGTGCCAGCGGAGGAAGGACTAGTGGTGATGAGACCCAGTACTTC.

This clonotype showed up many times. The rearrangement links TRBV20-1 to TRBJ2-2; 9 nucleotides line up with TRBD1. The CDR3 has 15 amino acids. From germline, CDR1 is DFQATT and CDR2 SNEGSKA (reference sequence). Losses at the gene ends were 0 bases for V and 8 bases for J; bases not matched to a gene: 7. The CDR3 bases are TGCAGTGCTAGAGACTGGGACAGGGTAACTGGGGAGCTGTTTTTT. It codes for CSARDWDRVTGELFF.

This clonotype was recorded many times. The genes are TRBV4-1 and TRBJ1-5, with 11 bases fitting TRBD1. This CDR3 is 18 amino acids long. From germline, CDR1 is MGHRA and CDR2 YSYEKL. The V gene end was trimmed by 2 bases and the J gene end by 0 bases; junction bases not matched to a gene: 6. CDR3 amino acids: CASSQWTGGADSNQPQHF. The CDR3 DNA reads TGCGCCAGCAGCCAATGGACAGGGGGCGCGGATAGCAATCAGCCCCAGCATTTT.